This TCR beta chain was identified during a study of Ad26.COV2.S vaccination and SARS-CoV-2 variants (dated by TCRdb to the early 2020s). Study-wide context: Donors in the vaccine arm were drawn from COV1001, a multicentre, randomized, double-blind, placebo-controlled phase I-IIa trial testing Ad26.COV2.S in healthy adults. The TCR-sequenced set comprised approximately 32 samples: around 20 Ad26.COV2.S vaccine recipients, 5 placebo recipients and 8 SARS-CoV-2 convalescent individuals. Trial participants were randomized into five groups of five: low-dose or high-dose Ad26.COV2.S given once or twice, or placebo on both occasions. Dosing of Ad26.COV2.S was intramuscular, at either 5x10^10 or 1x10^11 viral particles, delivered as one shot or as two shots spaced 56 days apart. Sequencing of the TCRbeta repertoire served to evaluate the specificity and breadth of SARS-CoV-2-reactive T cell receptors following Ad26.COV2.S vaccination. Investigators remained blinded to trial group allocation during experiments and outcome assessment.

TCRbeta CDR3 regions were sequenced with the immunoSEQ Assay. After extraction, genomic DNA underwent amplification by bias-controlled multiplex PCR, followed by high-throughput sequencing. As for the original processing: To quantify the absolute abundance of every unique TCRbeta CDR3 region, sequences were collapsed and filtered. T cell fraction was estimated by normalizing TCRbeta template counts to usable DNA, which was measured by amplifying reference genes present in all nucleated cells. Repertoire TCRs were annotated as SARS-CoV-2-specific by exact matching of V gene, CDR3 amino acid sequence and J gene to a known reactive TCR set. The reference SARS-CoV-2 TCR set was derived from MIRA and filtered for enrichment in COVID-19-positive ImmuneCODE repertoires, a step that removed public or cross-reactive TCRs. Using the MIRA antigens, annotated TCRs were further analysed by specific ORF or by position within an ORF. Breadth was defined as the number of annotated unique rearrangements divided by the total number of unique productive rearrangements, and depth was defined as the summed frequency of the annotated unique rearrangements. Group comparisons of TCR breadth used two-sided Wilcoxon rank-sum tests. The table was pulled from immuneACCESS by TCRdb, which kept in-frame rearrangements only. Such tables lose some clones; where checked, under half of the loss comes from unresolved V genes, and the rest has no known cause. V, J and clone size derive from that table, while D and trimming were established from the DNA sequence. This sample comprises approximately 500,000 clones, around nine tenths of them detected only once. The ten largest clones represent 9.5% to 15% of the sample.

The treatment or condition label corresponds to: roughly 18 received Ad26.COV2.S at low or high dose, single or two shots; 5 received placebo; per-sample allocation not given. Repertoires of vaccine and placebo recipients were sequenced from samples collected on day 63 after the first injection. Between 29 July and 7 August 2020, Cohort 1b enrolled fewer than 30 adults aged 18-55 years at one site in Boston, USA. Ad26.COV2.S was a replication-incompetent adenovirus type 26 vector expressing a prefusion-stabilized SARS-CoV-2 spike protein from the original Wuhan strain. Overall study outcomes, separate from this receptor: The study was not powered for comparison of responses between vaccine doses or regimens. Compared with placebo recipients, Ad26.COV2.S recipients showed higher spike-specific TCR breadth (P = 0.0014). After vaccination, substantial breadth of spike-specific CD8+ and CD4+ T cell responses was reported. The authors noted that total T cell responses may have been underestimated by the TCR breadth and depth analyses. Vaccine and placebo recipients had similar non-spike TCR breadth, a finding consistent with the vaccine containing only spike.

The germline V gene gives CDR1 as SGDLS and CDR2 as YYNGEE. V gives up 0 bases and J gives up 4 bases, and the segment between their germline ends measures 8 bases. The CDR3 goes from the cysteine to the phenylalanine over 15 residues. Only CDR3 DNA remains: 45 bases, in frame from the first base. A note on this clone: What this receptor recognizes is not known. No per-base quality is available; no much larger clone lies one base away.

The sequence came from a person aged 18-60 years who received the Ad26.COV2.S COVID-19 vaccine or a placebo. This specimen was peripheral blood, taken in a trial of Ad26.COV2.S vaccine versus placebo. This chain joins TRBV9 to TRBJ1-6; TRBD1 is a weak D gene call, 5 bases matching. For the CDR3, the sequence is CASSVEGLYNSPLHF. The nucleotides are TGTGCCAGCAGCGTAGAGGGGCTATATAATTCACCCCTCCACTTT.